This TCR beta chain was profiled in a study of OX40 agonist ivuxolimab in advanced cancers. Clones were sequenced by immunoSEQ multiplex PCR, and TCRdb holds only the in-frame ones, with some missing. The sample contains over 95,000 clones, roughly four fifths of which appear only once. CDR3 length: 14 residues. Germline V gives CDR1 SGHRS, CDR2 YFSETQ. J lost 6 bases, V lost 4 bases, and 4 bases had no gene match. This receptor was obtained from an adult with an advanced solid tumor such as melanoma, head and neck, liver or kidney cancer. V is TRBV5-1 and J is TRBJ2-1; 10 bases are a match to TRBD2. Source: CD4+ or CD8+ T cells sorted from blood, taken in a trial of the OX40 agonist ivuxolimab. CDR3 sequence reads: CASSELAGPNEQFF. The CDR3 nucleotides read TGCGCCAGCAGCGAACTAGCGGGACCCAATGAGCAGTTCTTC.